Included here is one TCR beta chain sequence, with context. The sample belongs to a study of blood T cell repertoires in COVID-19. For the study at large: The study drew acute and convalescent COVID-19 samples from the United States, Italy and Spain. Sample material is recorded as cDNA or gDNA derived from T cells, B-cell-depleted T cells, or PBMCs.

Authors' data handling: Estimation of nucleated cell counts was performed using reference gene primer amplification. This table comes from immunoSEQ multiplex PCR, and its TCRdb copy is limited to in-frame clones, with some not included. That table furnishes V, J and clone size, whereas the DNA furnished D and trimming. The sample lists a few hundred thousand clones; around 90% were seen once. This CDR3 has 13 amino acids. The V and J ends lost 2 bases and 6 bases respectively, with 7 bases between them. The chain carries TRBV12-3 or TRBV12-4 and TRBJ2-2, with D unclear. This TCR was sampled from a woman aged 40 to 49 with acute or convalescent COVID-19. Sample: peripheral blood. The CDR3 DNA reads as TGTGCCAGCAGTTTAAAATCCGCCGGGGAGCTGTTTTTT. This translates into CASSLKSAGELFF.